A single sample is the source of the 17 T cell receptor beta chains below, sequenced in a study of T cell responses to AZD1222 COVID-19 vaccine. Data came from immunoSEQ multiplex PCR; TCRdb stores just in-frame clones and leaves some out. The repertoire holds some 130,000 clones, with around 87% as singletons. The sequencing here drew on peripheral blood, taken on day 0 of AZD1222 vaccination. The receptors here all came from an adult in good health.

The V and J genes are TRBV2 and TRBJ1-2; tentative D call: TRBD1 (5 bases). V dropped 4 bases and J dropped 4 bases, with 10 bases sitting between them. CDR1 is SNHLY and CDR2 is FYNNEI in the germline V gene. The CDR3 extends over 13 amino acids. The CDR3 is CASSVQDLYGYTF. In DNA form, the CDR3 reads TGTGCCAGCAGTGTACAGGACCTCTATGGCTACACCTTC.

This clone has a single count. CDR3 nucleotides: TGTGCCAGCAGCTTTGGGGCCACAGATACGCAGTATTTT. Its translation: CASSFGATDTQYF. The V and J genes are TRBV7-3 and TRBJ2-3, with D perhaps matching TRBD1 (5 bases). This CDR3 comprises 13 residues. V was trimmed by 3 bases and J by 2 bases, leaving 6 bases between them. Per the germline V gene, CDR1 is SGHTA and CDR2 is FQGTGA.

The genes are TRBV2 and TRBJ2-2; TRBD2 aligns across 7 bases. Germline trimming cut 6 bases from V and 0 bases from J; bases unmatched to any gene: 7. The CDR3 spans 16 residues. Germline V gene sequence: CDR1 SNHLY, CDR2 FYNNEI. CDR3 sequence reads: CASSLGGTTNTGELFF. The CDR3, as DNA: TGTGCCAGCAGCCTGGGGGGGACCACGAACACCGGGGAGCTGTTTTTT.

The V and J genes are TRBV7-8 and TRBJ1-3, with D tentatively TRBD1 (5 bases). This CDR3 has 16 residues. Trimming cost V 1 base and J 2 bases, with 12 bases left between them. Germline-derived CDR1 and CDR2 are SGHVS and FQNEAQ. The CDR3 loop reads CASSLVRGGTGNTIYF. The CDR3 DNA reads TGTGCCAGCAGCTTAGTGCGGGGGGGTACTGGAAACACCATATATTTT.

This clone was counted between two and nine times. The chain is built from TRBV7-9 and TRBJ1-6, with 8 bases fitting TRBD1. The V gene's germline CDR1 is SEHNR and CDR2 FQNEAQ (reference sequence). The CDR3 consists of 16 residues. V dropped 5 bases and J dropped 6; count of bases not matched to a gene: 9. CDR3 coding DNA: TGTGCCAGCAGCACTGGGAGGACAGGGCCTAATTCACCCCTCCACTTT. Its translation is CASSTGRTGPNSPLHF.

The chain uses TRBV30 and TRBJ2-5, with 16 bases matching TRBD2. Germline V gives CDR1 GTSNPN, CDR2 SVGIG (reference sequence). V trimming: 3 bases; J trimming: 5 bases; junction bases outside the gene matches: 9. This CDR3 contains 17 residues. Here the CDR3 reads CAWSRGLAGGPGETQYF. In nucleotides, the CDR3 is TGTGCCTGGAGCCGGGGACTAGCGGGGGGGCCCGGGGAGACCCAGTACTTC.

In nucleotides, the CDR3 is TGTGCCAGCAGCAGAACCACAGGGGGCGTCTATGGCTACACCTTC. Protein sequence: CASSRTTGGVYGYTF. V gene TRBV11-2 combines with J gene TRBJ1-2; the match to TRBD1 covers 9 bases. Looked up from germline, CDR1 is SGHAT and CDR2 is FQNNGV. V lost 5 bases and J lost 4; bases outside the gene matches: 8. CDR3 length equals 15 residues. The full variable domain, in which reference TRBV11-2 and TRBJ1-2 provide the parts outside the CDR3, is EAGVAQSPRYKIIEKRQSVAFWCNPISGHATLYWYQQILGQGPKLLIQFQNNGVVDDSQLPKDRFSAERLKGVDSTLKIQPAKLEDSAVYLCASSRTTGGVYGYTFGSGTRLTVV.

The rearrangement uses TRBV28 and TRBJ1-2, with TRBD1 matching over 7 bases. The CDR3 contains 14 residues. The J segment lost 0 bases and the V segment lost 4 bases, leaving 2 bases of the junction unmatched. Germline V gives CDR1 MDHEN, CDR2 SYDVKM. The CDR3 DNA reads as TGTGCCAGCAGTTGGGGGACAGCTAACTATGGCTACACCTTC. Translation: CASSWGTANYGYTF.

This chain links TRBV28 with TRBJ2-7, with 7 bases that match TRBD1. The V and J ends lost 3 bases and 6 bases, in that order; junction bases with no gene match: 14. Germline V CDR1 and CDR2: MDHEN, SYDVKM. This CDR3 is 16 amino acids long. The CDR3 region has the DNA TGTGCCAGCAGTTTCCCCCCTGAGACAGGGAATCCCGAGCAGTACTTC. Translated, it gives CASSFPPETGNPEQYF.

This chain connects TRBV28 to TRBJ2-1, with D possibly being TRBD2 (6 bases). Germline-derived CDR1 and CDR2 are MDHEN and SYDVKM. V lost 7 bases to trimming and J lost 2 bases, with 15 bases between them. The CDR3 totals 15 residues. The CDR3 is CASTPRPGAYNEQFF. The CDR3 DNA reads TGTGCCAGCACCCCCCGCCCGGGGGCCTACAATGAGCAGTTCTTC. The variable domain in full, with the rest retrieved from reference TRBV28 and TRBJ2-1, is DVKVTQSSRYLVKRTGEKVFLECVQDMDHENMFWYRQDPGLGLRLIYFSYDVKMKEKGDIPEGYSVSREKKERFSLILESASTNQTSMYLCASTPRPGAYNEQFFGPGTRLTVL.

The chain is built from TRBV21-1 and TRBJ2-7; TRBD2 is the table's D call, not checked against the DNA. TRBV21-1 is noted as a pseudogene. CDR3 length: 12 amino acids. The CDR3 region is CASSRGSYEQYF. CDR3 DNA: TGTGCCAGCAGTCGGGGCTCCTACGAGCAGTACTTC.

The chain uses TRBV15 and TRBJ2-7; D unresolved. CDR1 and CDR2 (germline): LNHNV, YYDKDF (reference sequence). This CDR3 region has 14 residues. Trimming took off 0 bases at V and 1 base at J, with 7 bases between the two ends. CDR3 sequence (DNA): TGTGCCACCAGCAGAGAGGAAGGATCCTACGAGCAGTACTTC. Translating it yields CATSREEGSYEQYF.

The chain's CDR3 is CASSIQGEPRRNTIYF. The CDR3 nucleotides are TGTGCCAGCAGCATACAGGGTGAGCCACGGCGAAACACCATATATTTT. This chain uses TRBV7-2 with TRBJ1-3; the D gene is possibly TRBD1 (6 bases). Germline CDR1 and CDR2: SGHTA and FQGNSA. The CDR3 sequence is 16 residues long. V dropped 5 bases and J dropped 5 bases, with 19 bases sitting between them.

The gene calls are TRBV5-1 and TRBJ2-7; the D is unclear. Trimming took 4 bases from V and 3 from J, leaving 14 bases between them. The CDR3 is 14 residues long. The V gene's germline CDR1 is SGHRS and CDR2 YFSETQ. The chain's CDR3 is CASSAGDFYYEQYF. The DNA of the CDR3 is TGCGCCAGCAGCGCTGGCGACTTTTACTACGAGCAGTACTTC.

This clone has just one count. The CDR3 region is CASSAMESSYEQYF. CDR3 in DNA: TGTGCCAGCAGCGCTATGGAGAGCTCCTACGAGCAGTACTTC. The chain links TRBV9 to TRBJ2-7; D unclear. The V end was cut by 3 bases, the J end by 0 bases, with 10 bases between. This CDR3 is built from 14 residues. Germline assignment: CDR1 SGDLS and CDR2 YYNGEE.

The chain is built from TRBV28 and TRBJ1-1; 8 nucleotides agree with TRBD1. This CDR3 contains 17 residues. From germline, CDR1 is MDHEN and CDR2 SYDVKM. The J segment lost 1 base and the V segment lost 3 bases, leaving 10 bases of the junction unmatched. The CDR3 reads CASSFSGQGRKNTEAFF. The CDR3 region has the DNA TGTGCCAGCAGTTTCTCAGGACAGGGTAGGAAGAACACTGAAGCTTTCTTT.

The V gene is TRBV7-2, the J gene TRBJ1-1; D not resolved. Trimming shortened V by 3 bases and J by 1 base, and 18 bases separated the two germline ends. Germline CDR1 is SGHTA and CDR2 is FQGNSA. The CDR3 contains 17 residues. CDR3 region: CASSFPRDSLPNTEAFF. The CDR3 DNA follows: TGTGCCAGCAGCTTTCCTCGCGACTCTCTTCCGAACACTGAAGCTTTCTTT.